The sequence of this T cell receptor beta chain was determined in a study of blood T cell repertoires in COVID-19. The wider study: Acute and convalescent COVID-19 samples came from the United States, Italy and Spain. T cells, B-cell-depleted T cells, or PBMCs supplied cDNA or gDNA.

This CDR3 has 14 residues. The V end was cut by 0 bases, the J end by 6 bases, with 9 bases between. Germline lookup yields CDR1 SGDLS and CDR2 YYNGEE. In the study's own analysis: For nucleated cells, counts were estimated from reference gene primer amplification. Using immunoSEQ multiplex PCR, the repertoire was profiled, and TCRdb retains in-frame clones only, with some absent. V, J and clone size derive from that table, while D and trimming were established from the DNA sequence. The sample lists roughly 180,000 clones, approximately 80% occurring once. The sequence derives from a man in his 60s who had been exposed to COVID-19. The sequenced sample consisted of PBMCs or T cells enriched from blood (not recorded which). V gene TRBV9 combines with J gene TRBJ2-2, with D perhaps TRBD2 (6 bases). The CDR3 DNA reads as TGTGCCAGCAGCGTAGTGGTAGCGGCCGGGGAGCTGTTTTTT. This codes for CASSVVVAAGELFF.